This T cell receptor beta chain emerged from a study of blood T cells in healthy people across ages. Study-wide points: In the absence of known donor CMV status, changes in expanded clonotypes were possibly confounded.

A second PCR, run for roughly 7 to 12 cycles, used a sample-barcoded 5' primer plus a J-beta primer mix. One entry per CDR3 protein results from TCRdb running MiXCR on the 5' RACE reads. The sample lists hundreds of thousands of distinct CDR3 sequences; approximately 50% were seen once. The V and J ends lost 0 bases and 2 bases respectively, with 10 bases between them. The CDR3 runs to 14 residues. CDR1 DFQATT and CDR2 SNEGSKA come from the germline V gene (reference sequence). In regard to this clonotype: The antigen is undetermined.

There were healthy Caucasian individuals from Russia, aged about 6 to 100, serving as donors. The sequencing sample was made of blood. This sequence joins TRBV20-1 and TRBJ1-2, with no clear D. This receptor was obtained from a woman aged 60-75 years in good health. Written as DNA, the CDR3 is TGCAGTGCTAGAGAGAAGGGAACCAACTATGGCTACACCTTC. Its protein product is CSAREKGTNYGYTF.